The clone carrying this TCR beta chain was seen many times. As yet, its antigen is unknown. Per germline, CDR1 SGHRS and CDR2 YFSETQ. V lost 4 bases to trimming and J lost 1 base; unmatched junction nucleotides: 11. The CDR3 is 18 residues long. These data originate in a study of T-cell reconstitution after alpha-beta-depleted transplantation in children. Study observations and caveats: Two months or so post-transplant, alpha-beta T cells reportedly derived from several hundred expanded graft clones. Certain patients had high TCRbeta diversity at day 60, and it came from recipient T cells and thymic progenitors that survived. Among T cells one year after transplant, newly produced cells accounted for most counts and diversity.

Molecular barcoding with unique molecular identifiers was used for the TCRbeta library. TCRdb used MiXCR to reprocess the PCR reads, holding one entry per CDR3 protein. Of roughly 670,000 distinct CDR3 sequences listed, roughly 13% were seen once; the top ten hold around 0.79%. The source of this sequence is a girl aged 2-10 years with congenital amegakaryocytic thrombocytopenia, due to receive a stem cell transplant. The chain recombines TRBV5-1 with TRBJ2-7; TRBD2 matches 13 bases. Sequencing used PBMCs, obtained before TCRalphabeta/CD19-depleted stem cell transplant. The CDR3 sequence: CASSTGTSGINLSYEQYF. CDR3 nucleotide sequence: TGCGCCAGCAGCACCGGGACTAGCGGGATTAATCTTTCCTACGAGCAGTACTTC.